This TCR beta chain came from a study of monozygotic twins with inflammatory bowel disease. In regard to this clonotype: Its antigen is as yet unknown.

Every donor provided one blood sample measuring 2.5 ml. The study, taken as a whole, reports: Among the T cells, different subtypes could not be distinguished. Discordant twins had repertoire similarity that did not differ from that of concordant twins, possibly from limited power.

CDR3 size: 16 residues. Germline CDR1 reads SGHRS; CDR2 reads YFSETQ. Template switching was used to attach UMIs, which incorporated a 6-nucleotide sample barcode. TCRdb reprocessed the 5' RACE reads, with one entry per CDR3 protein and no DNA. The sample yields approximately 400,000 distinct CDR3 sequences, of which the top ten take up 2% to 2.5%. The sequenced material came from blood. The chain uses TRBV5-1 and TRBJ2-2. The TCR comes from a human donor with ulcerative colitis or Crohn's disease, or a healthy co-twin of an affected twin (not recorded which). The CDR3 sequence is CASSLDIFAATGELFF.